The source of this T cell receptor beta chain is a study of CD8 T cells in ankylosing spondylitis. Study-level results: Characteristic of ankylosing spondylitis blood, it appeared, was a TCR beta motif comprising about 8 highly homologous variants. Some of these motif variants have turned up before, in reports on reactive arthritis synovial fluid and blood.

V lost 0 bases to trimming and J lost 3 bases; unmatched junction nucleotides: 13. The CDR3 has 18 amino acids. The germline gives CDR1 SGHTA, CDR2 FQGNSA. The authors made TCR beta libraries by quantitative 5'-RACE with molecular barcodes. TCRdb used MiXCR to reprocess the 5' RACE reads, holding one entry per CDR3 protein. The sample includes 85,000 to 100,000 distinct CDR3 sequences, 8.8% of them seen just once. Details on this clonotype: Its antigen is not known.

What was sequenced was blood, either unsorted or a sorted T cell fraction (not recorded which). The source of this sequence is a male donor with ankylosing spondylitis or in good health (not recorded which). V is TRBV7-2 and J is TRBJ2-7, with 8 bases matching TRBD1. This CDR3 reads CASSLAGQVGVKSYEQYF. The CDR3 DNA reads TGTGCCAGCAGCTTAGCGGGACAGGTAGGGGTAAAGAGCTACGAGCAGTACTTC.